The 29 T cell receptor beta chains given below trace back to one sample, sequenced in a study of blood T cell repertoires in COVID-19. TCRdb's table, derived via immunoSEQ multiplex PCR, lists solely in-frame clones and lacks some. The repertoire consists of around 70,000 clones, with 80% occurring once and the leading ten covering roughly 13%. Sample: peripheral blood. Source of these receptors: a man between 50 and 59 years old with COVID-19, enrolled during active disease.

This clone has just one count. V gene TRBV29-1 combines with J gene TRBJ1-1; TRBD1 agrees at 8 bases. J lost 5 bases, V lost 7 bases, and 9 bases had no gene match. The germline CDR1 and CDR2 sequences are SQVTM and ANQGSEA. CDR3 length: 13 amino acids. CDR3 region: CSARDRMGTEAFF. CDR3 coding DNA: TGCAGCGCTCGGGACAGGATGGGGACTGAAGCTTTCTTT.

The sample holds one count of this clone. The rearrangement joins TRBV27 to TRBJ1-6, with TRBD1 matching 10 bases. V shed 5 bases, J shed 13 bases, and the junction held 8 bases outside the gene matches. The CDR3 has 14 residues. Per germline, CDR1 MNHEY and CDR2 SMNVEV (reference sequence). The CDR3 loop reads CASSKLGTGDPLHF. In DNA form, the CDR3 reads TGTGCCAGCAGTAAACTCGGGACAGGGGATCCCCTCCACTTT.

This chain connects TRBV7-2 to TRBJ1-2, with 7 bases that match TRBD1. Per the germline V gene, CDR1 is SGHTA and CDR2 is FQGNSA. The CDR3 runs to 13 residues. Trimming took 5 bases from V and 3 from J; bases not matched to a gene: 3. This chain's CDR3 is CASSVRGDYGYTF. The CDR3 DNA reads as TGTGCCAGCAGCGTCAGGGGGGACTATGGCTACACCTTC.

This clone was observed once. The chain carries TRBV6-5 and TRBJ2-5; 8 bases are shared with TRBD1. This CDR3 is 13 amino acids long. With 9 bases clipped from V and 7 bases from J, the junction kept 10 bases outside the gene matches. CDR1 is MNHEY, CDR2 SVGAGI, per germline. CDR3 in DNA: TGTGCCAGTCGGCAGGGGGCTGTTGGGACCCAGTACTTC. It yields the protein CASRQGAVGTQYF.

The chain is built from TRBV30 and TRBJ2-7; 9 bases agree with TRBD1. Germline assignment: CDR1 GTSNPN and CDR2 SVGIG (reference sequence). With V trimmed by 0 bases and J by 2 bases, 5 bases remained unmatched. CDR3 length: 15 amino acids. As DNA, the CDR3 is TGTGCCTGGAGTGTACCGGGACAGGGAGCCTACGAGCAGTACTTC. This translates into CAWSVPGQGAYEQYF. Filled out from reference TRBV30 and TRBJ2-7, the complete variable domain reads SQTIHQWPATLVQPVGSPLSLECTVEGTSNPNLYWYRQAAGRGLQLLFYSVGIGQISSEVPQNLSASRPQDRQFILSSKKLLLSDSGFYLCAWSVPGQGAYEQYFGPGTRLTVT.

The chain carries TRBV7-2 and TRBJ1-1, with no clear D. The CDR3 length is 14 residues. CDR1 is SGHTA, CDR2 FQGNSA, per germline. V was pared by 1 base and J by 3 bases, with 9 bases between. CDR3 in amino acids: CASSLGALDTEAFF. The CDR3, as DNA: TGTGCCAGCAGCTTAGGGGCACTGGACACTGAAGCTTTCTTT.

The chain has TRBV4-1 and TRBJ2-1, with 13 nucleotides matching TRBD2. The trim removed 2 bases at V and 5 bases at J, leaving 9 bases unmatched. Germline V gene sequence: CDR1 MGHRA, CDR2 YSYEKL. This CDR3 has 18 residues. The CDR3 spells CASSQLDLGLAGNNEQFF. Written as DNA, the CDR3 is TGCGCCAGCAGCCAACTCGACCTGGGACTAGCGGGAAACAATGAGCAGTTCTTC.

V is TRBV5-1 and J is TRBJ2-7, with a weak D call TRBD1 (6 bases). The CDR3 runs to 17 residues. The germline V and J ends were trimmed by 3 bases and 0 bases, with 19 bases remaining between them. CDR1 is SGHRS and CDR2 is YFSETQ in the germline V gene. The CDR3 nucleotides are TGCGCCAGCAGCTGGGGGCTCCAGGGGCCGAGCTCCTACGAGCAGTACTTC. Protein product: CASSWGLQGPSSYEQYF.

The rearrangement uses TRBV4-1 and TRBJ2-3; a possible D gene is TRBD2 (5 bases). CDR1 and CDR2 (germline): MGHRA, YSYEKL. Trimming took 3 bases from V and 4 from J, leaving 17 bases between them. The CDR3 is 16 amino acids. CDR3 sequence (DNA): TGCGCCAGCAGCCAGAACCCCTCCGGGGTCCCAGATACGCAGTATTTT. Translation: CASSQNPSGVPDTQYF.

The CDR3 sequence is CASSFSTGKIFGYTF. In nucleotides, the CDR3 is TGTGCCAGCAGTTTCTCGACAGGGAAGATCTTCGGCTACACCTTC. The V call is TRBV27, the J call TRBJ1-2; TRBD1 agrees at 7 bases. The trim removed 3 bases at V and 8 bases at J, leaving 12 bases unmatched. Germline CDR1 and CDR2: MNHEY and SMNVEV (reference sequence). The CDR3 totals 15 residues.

The chain employs TRBV29-1 and TRBJ1-1; TRBD1 matches 8 bases. The germline V gene has CDR1 SQVTM and CDR2 ANQGSEA. J was trimmed by 5 bases and V by 4 bases; bases with no gene match: 9. The length of the CDR3 is 14 residues. The DNA for the CDR3 is TGCAGCGTTGGTGGGCAGGGGGCGATTACTGAAGCTTTCTTT. It yields the protein CSVGGQGAITEAFF.

In nucleotides, the CDR3 is TGCGCCAGCAGCATGACGACAGGGGCACGGACAGATACGCAGTATTTT. Translated, it gives CASSMTTGARTDTQYF. V gene TRBV5-1 combines with J gene TRBJ2-3, with 8 positions matching TRBD1. CDR1 and CDR2 from the germline V gene are SGHRS and YFSETQ. The CDR3 has 16 residues. Trimming removed 4 bases from V and 3 bases from J; junction bases left unmatched: 10.

This chain connects TRBV7-2 to TRBJ2-1; TRBD2 agrees at 7 bases. The germline gives CDR1 SGHTA, CDR2 FQGNSA. The length of the CDR3 is 16 residues. The junction had 7 bases not matched to a gene; V was cut back by 5 bases and J by 0 bases. The CDR3 region has the DNA TGTGCCAGCAGCCCTACTAGCGTCCCCTCCTACAATGAGCAGTTCTTC. This translates into CASSPTSVPSYNEQFF.

This clone has more than one count but fewer than ten. V gene TRBV9 combines with J gene TRBJ1-6; 8 nucleotides align to TRBD1. J was trimmed by 0 bases and V by 3 bases; bases with no gene match: 8. Looked up from germline, CDR1 is SGDLS and CDR2 is YYNGEE. CDR3 length: 18 residues. The CDR3 loop is CASSALGQDASYNSPLHF. For the CDR3, the DNA is TGTGCCAGCAGCGCCCTGGGACAGGACGCCTCCTATAATTCACCCCTCCACTTT.

This rearrangement joins TRBV15 to TRBJ1-5; 12 positions agree with TRBD1. The length of the CDR3 is 17 residues. The V segment lost 2 bases and the J segment 5 bases; nucleotides outside the gene matches: 7. CDR1 and CDR2 from the germline V gene are LNHNV and YYDKDF (reference sequence). The CDR3 nucleotides are TGTGCCACCAGCAGATCCGGGACAGGGGGCACCGATCAGCCCCAGCATTTT. This gives the protein CATSRSGTGGTDQPQHF.

The chain carries TRBV25-1 and TRBJ2-7, with TRBD2 matching over 10 bases. The CDR3 loop spans 17 amino acids. The V and J ends lost 3 bases and 1 base, in that order; junction bases with no gene match: 9. Germline V gene sequence: CDR1 MGHDK, CDR2 SYGVNS. CDR3 DNA sequence: TGTGCCAGCAGTGATCTGGGTCTAGCGGGAGAATCCTACGAGCAGTACTTC. As protein: CASSDLGLAGESYEQYF.

The V gene is TRBV5-1, the J gene TRBJ2-5, with D maybe TRBD1 (6 bases). This CDR3 is 14 amino acids long. Germline CDR1 SGHRS, CDR2 YFSETQ. The V and J ends lost 4 bases and 2 bases respectively, with 12 bases between them. CDR3 sequence reads: CASSGGGTQETQYF. DNA of the CDR3: TGCGCCAGCAGCGGTGGTGGGACACAAGAGACCCAGTACTTC.

The V gene is TRBV25-1, the J gene TRBJ2-7; D is ambiguous. The V gene lost 2 bases and the J gene lost 2 bases, with 7 bases spanning the gap. Germline V lookup: CDR1 MGHDK, CDR2 SYGVNS. The CDR3 length is 13 residues. The CDR3 protein is CASSEADAYEQYF. Here the CDR3 DNA reads TGTGCCAGCAGTGAAGCAGATGCCTACGAGCAGTACTTC.

The rearrangement links TRBV20-1 to TRBJ2-5; TRBD2 matches 9 bases. The J segment lost 2 bases and the V segment lost 3 bases, leaving 4 bases of the junction unmatched. In germline, CDR1 is DFQATT, CDR2 SNEGSKA (reference sequence). This CDR3 spans 14 amino acids. In DNA form, the CDR3 reads TGCAGTGCTAGTAGCGCGGGAGGGCAAGAGACCCAGTACTTC. Protein product: CSASSAGGQETQYF.

J is TRBJ2-1 and V is TRBV18; TRBD2 matches at 7 bases. Trimming took 4 bases from V and 6 from J; bases not matched to a gene: 6. Germline-derived CDR1 and CDR2 are KGHSH and LQKENI. This CDR3 comprises 14 residues. Here the CDR3 reads CASSQTSLANEQFF. The CDR3 bases are TGTGCCAGCTCACAGACTAGCCTGGCCAATGAGCAGTTCTTC.

About this clone itself: Its ends do not fully match the called genes, so a read error is possible. The chain uses TRBV5-1 and TRBJ2-2; TRBD1 aligns across 10 bases. The CDR3 loop spans 12 amino acids. CDR1 SGHRS and CDR2 YFSETQ come from the germline V gene. The chain's CDR3 is CASSLGQGGLFF. The CDR3 nucleotides read TGCGCCAGCAGTCTTGGACAGGGGGGGCTGTTTTTT.

In this sample, this clone turned up once. The rearrangement joins TRBV4-2 to TRBJ2-3; 12 nucleotides agree with TRBD2. The CDR3 totals 16 residues. V gave up 3 bases and J gave up 2 bases; unmatched junction bases: 3. Per the germline V gene, CDR1 is LGHNA and CDR2 is YNFKEQ. Written as DNA, the CDR3 is TGTGCCAGCAGCCATCGGACTAGCGGGATCACAGATACGCAGTATTTT. Protein: CASSHRTSGITDTQYF.

This clone was observed at least ten times. This chain links TRBV5-1 with TRBJ2-1, with 7 bases aligning to TRBD2. V was clipped by 2 bases and J by 3 bases; unmatched bases: 11. From germline, CDR1 is SGHRS and CDR2 YFSETQ. The CDR3 has 17 amino acids. The CDR3 here is CASSFMGSRGVYNEQFF. CDR3 nucleotides: TGCGCCAGCAGCTTTATGGGCTCACGGGGGGTCTACAATGAGCAGTTCTTC.

This chain links TRBV30 with TRBJ2-3; 7 bases align to TRBD2. Germline V lookup: CDR1 GTSNPN, CDR2 SVGIG (reference sequence). The CDR3 is 16 residues long. Trimming at V came to 0 bases and at J to 4 bases, leaving 10 bases not matched to a gene. CDR3 coding DNA: TGTGCCTGGAGTGTACTTGGCGGGAGTGCTGCAGATACGCAGTATTTT. Its translation: CAWSVLGGSAADTQYF.

The V and J genes are TRBV7-8 and TRBJ2-7; 8 positions agree with TRBD2. With 5 bases clipped from V and 2 bases from J, the junction kept 8 bases outside the gene matches. This CDR3 is 15 amino acids long. Per germline, CDR1 SGHVS and CDR2 FQNEAQ. The chain's CDR3 is CASSPTSGPPYEQYF. The CDR3 DNA sequence: TGTGCCAGCAGCCCCACTAGCGGACCTCCCTACGAGCAGTACTTC.

In nucleotides, the CDR3 is TGTGCCAGCAGCCAGCCCGGACAGGGGCTGAACACTGAAGCTTTCTTT. It translates to CASSQPGQGLNTEAFF. The J gene is TRBJ1-1, the V gene TRBV3-1 (or the pseudogene TRBV3-2), with 9 bases that match TRBD1. Germline loops: CDR1 LGHDT, CDR2 YNNKEL (reference sequence). The CDR3 contains 16 residues. Unmatched junction bases numbered 5, after V lost 3 bases and J lost 0 bases.

CDR3 sequence reads: CASSYVPSEQYF. CDR3 in DNA: TGTGCCAGCAGTTACGTCCCCAGCGAGCAGTACTTC. The V gene is TRBV6-6, the J gene TRBJ2-7; D is undetermined. The CDR3 is made up of 12 amino acids. Germline V gives CDR1 MNHNY, CDR2 SVGAGI (reference sequence). With 2 bases removed from V and 6 bases from J, the gap between germline ends came to 8 bases.

This rearrangement joins TRBV6-6 to TRBJ2-1, with TRBD1 matching over 11 bases. J lost 6 bases, V lost 7 bases, and 8 bases had no gene match. From germline, CDR1 is MNHNY and CDR2 SVGAGI (reference sequence). The CDR3 is 15 amino acids. The CDR3 bases are TGTGCCAGCAACACGCACGGGACAGGGGGCAATGAGCAGTTCTTC. Its translation is CASNTHGTGGNEQFF.

This clone was detected once. This rearrangement joins TRBV7-8 to TRBJ1-2; 9 nucleotides agree with TRBD1. The germline V gene has CDR1 SGHVS and CDR2 FQNEAQ. The CDR3 extends over 15 amino acids. Germline trimming cut 5 bases from V and 3 bases from J; bases unmatched to any gene: 7. CDR3 residues: CASSPTGQGYYGYTF. In nucleotides, the CDR3 is TGTGCCAGCAGCCCTACGGGACAGGGTTACTATGGCTACACCTTC.